Shown below are 9 T cell receptor beta chains from a single sample sequenced in a study of beta chain features in type 1 diabetes. TCRB transcripts that were expressed got sequenced, as all of the isolated RNA had been reverse transcribed. Clones were read by immunoSEQ multiplex PCR, and TCRdb kept only the in-frame ones, dropping some. The table includes approximately 110,000 clones, 30% to 50% detected once. Sequences were obtained from stem cell memory CD4+ T cells from blood. The receptors stem from a woman under 30 in good health.

The chain couples TRBV28 to TRBJ2-3; D may be TRBD2 (5 bases). From germline, CDR1 is MDHEN and CDR2 SYDVKM. V lost 8 bases and J 0 bases, leaving 18 bases between the germline ends. This CDR3 spans 16 amino acids. This chain's CDR3 is CASLTLAWESTDTQYF. The DNA of the CDR3 is TGTGCCAGCTTGACCTTAGCGTGGGAAAGCACAGATACGCAGTATTTT. The complete variable domain, with remaining parts taken from reference TRBV28 and TRBJ2-3, reads DVKVTQSSRYLVKRTGEKVFLECVQDMDHENMFWYRQDPGLGLRLIYFSYDVKMKEKGDIPEGYSVSREKKERFSLILESASTNQTSMYLCASLTLAWESTDTQYFGPGTRLTVL.

V gene TRBV20-1 combines with J gene TRBJ2-5; no reliable D call. The CDR3 extends over 11 amino acids. Germline-derived CDR1 and CDR2 are DFQATT and SNEGSKA (reference sequence). V lost 5 bases and J lost 5, with 9 bases in between. CDR3 coding DNA: TGCAGTGCTCGGAGATTCGAGACCCAGTACTTC. Protein product: CSARRFETQYF.

This clone has at least ten counts. The V and J genes are TRBV4-2 and TRBJ2-4, with TRBD1 matching 7 bases. V lost 8 bases, J lost 1 base, and 11 bases stayed unmatched. Germline lookup yields CDR1 LGHNA and CDR2 YNFKEQ. CDR3 size: 16 residues. The CDR3 protein is CASQLNRGLAKNIQYF. DNA of the CDR3: TGTGCCAGCCAGTTAAACAGGGGCCTCGCCAAAAACATTCAGTACTTC.

This clone was seen more than once but under ten times. V usage is TRBV11-2 and J usage is TRBJ2-2; 11 nucleotides agree with TRBD2. Trimming cost V 7 bases and J 7 bases; bases outside gene matches: 5. This CDR3 spans 14 amino acids. CDR1 and CDR2 from the germline V gene are SGHAT and FQNNGV. DNA for the CDR3: TGTGCCAGCATGGAACTAGCGGGAGTCGGGGAGCTGTTTTTT. It translates to CASMELAGVGELFF.

The chain links TRBV7-9 to TRBJ2-7; TRBD1 might be the D (6 bases). CDR1 and CDR2 (germline): SEHNR, FQNEAQ (reference sequence). The CDR3 has 18 residues. V was trimmed by 1 base and J by 1 base, leaving 20 bases between them. In nucleotides, the CDR3 is TGTGCCAGCAGCTTAGGGGCCTCCGGGACACCAGGTTCCTACGAGCAGTACTTC. It is translated as CASSLGASGTPGSYEQYF.

This clone was recorded a few times. V is TRBV28 and J is TRBJ1-2; 8 bases agree with TRBD1. V gave up 6 bases and J gave up 7 bases; unmatched junction bases: 7. The germline V gene encodes CDR1 MDHEN and CDR2 SYDVKM. This CDR3 has 13 residues. The CDR3 region has the DNA TGTGCCAGCAGCCCTGGACAGGGACGTGGCTACACCTTC. This sequence encodes CASSPGQGRGYTF.

The chain combines TRBV19 with TRBJ2-7, with 10 bases fitting TRBD1. J lost 6 bases, V lost 5 bases, and 10 bases had no gene match. The CDR3 loop spans 15 amino acids. The germline CDR1 and CDR2 sequences are LNHDA and SQIVND (reference sequence). The CDR3 protein is CASSQTGTGVREQYF. DNA of the CDR3: TGTGCCAGTAGTCAGACAGGGACAGGGGTGCGCGAGCAGTACTTC.

This chain links TRBV28 with TRBJ1-1; D remains ambiguous. Looked up from germline, CDR1 is MDHEN and CDR2 is SYDVKM. The V gene lost 5 bases and the J gene lost 2 bases, with 21 bases spanning the gap. The CDR3 sequence is 17 residues long. The CDR3 coding sequence is TGTGCCAGCAGTCCGTCAGGCGGGATTCGGGTAAACACTGAAGCTTTCTTT. Amino acid sequence: CASSPSGGIRVNTEAFF. Combining the CDR3 with reference TRBV28 and TRBJ1-1 gives the whole variable domain DVKVTQSSRYLVKRTGEKVFLECVQDMDHENMFWYRQDPGLGLRLIYFSYDVKMKEKGDIPEGYSVSREKKERFSLILESASTNQTSMYLCASSPSGGIRVNTEAFFGQGTRLTVV.

J is TRBJ2-3 and V is TRBV5-1, with 8 nucleotides matching TRBD2. V was clipped by 1 base and J by 4 bases; unmatched bases: 5. The CDR3 has 15 residues. Germline V CDR1 and CDR2: SGHRS, YFSETQ. The CDR3 region has the DNA TGCGCCAGCAGCTTGTACGGGAGGGCCTCAGATACGCAGTATTTT. It is translated as CASSLYGRASDTQYF. The whole variable domain, remainder taken from reference TRBV5-1 and TRBJ2-3, is KAGVTQTPRYLIKTRGQQVTLSCSPISGHRSVSWYQQTPGQGLQFLFEYFSETQRNKGNFPGRFSGRQFSNSRSEMNVSTLELGDSALYLCASSLYGRASDTQYFGPGTRLTVL.